One sample yielded the 8 T cell receptor beta chains listed below, sequenced in a study of beta chain features in type 1 diabetes. The whole isolated RNA underwent reverse transcription, so sequencing captured expressed TCRB transcripts. The repertoire was sequenced with immunoSEQ multiplex PCR; TCRdb's copy has only in-frame clones and lacks some. This table holds 400,000 to 450,000 clones, roughly 13% found once. Material for sequencing was naive CD4+ T cells from blood. Source of these receptors: a man aged 25 to 45 in good health.

This clone has more than one count but fewer than ten. V is TRBV28 and J is TRBJ2-7; 12 bases map to TRBD1. The CDR3 contains 19 residues. V lost 4 bases to trimming and J lost 4 bases; unmatched junction nucleotides: 17. CDR1 is MDHEN and CDR2 is SYDVKM in the germline V gene. The CDR3 is CASSSPGQGASFSPYEQYV. The DNA for the CDR3 is TGTGCCAGCAGTTCACCGGGACAGGGGGCGAGTTTTAGCCCTTACGAGCAGTACGTC.

This clone came up a few times. The chain carries TRBV7-2 and TRBJ2-7; 14 bases map to TRBD2. Germline values: CDR1 SGHTA, CDR2 FQGNSA. The CDR3 totals 15 residues. The trim removed 4 bases at V and 6 bases at J, leaving 5 bases unmatched. The CDR3 bases are TGTGCCAGCAGCTGGGGACTAGCGGGAGACCGCGAGCAGTACGTC. Encoded protein: CASSWGLAGDREQYV.

The chain links TRBV30 to TRBJ2-3, with TRBD1 matching 10 bases. This CDR3 region has 15 residues. Germline V lookup: CDR1 GTSNPN, CDR2 SVGIG (reference sequence). Trimming took 2 bases from V and 4 from J; bases not matched to a gene: 6. The CDR3 DNA reads TGTGCCTGGAGTTCGGGACAGGGGTCAGCAGATACGCAGTATTTT. The encoded protein is CAWSSGQGSADTQYF.

This chain links TRBV29-1 with TRBJ1-1; a possible D gene is TRBD1 (5 bases). V was clipped by 0 bases and J by 6 bases, with 14 bases between them. Germline V gene lookup returns CDR1 SQVTM and CDR2 ANQGSEA. This CDR3 has 14 residues. In DNA, the CDR3 is TGCAGCGTTGAAGAGGTGGGGGTATCCGCTGAAGCTTTCTTT. Protein sequence: CSVEEVGVSAEAFF.

With respect to this clone: The germline gene is not matched at one end of the junction; a read error may be the cause. The V gene is TRBV4-1, the J gene TRBJ2-4; D might be TRBD1 (5 bases). Germline CDR1 MGHRA, CDR2 YSYEKL. The CDR3 is 17 amino acids. CDR3 DNA: TGCGCCAGCTGCCAAGGGCGCACAGGCATAGCCAAAAACATTCAGTACTTC. It translates to CASCQGRTGIAKNIQYF.

The chain links TRBV29-1 to TRBJ1-2; D not certain. Per the germline V gene, CDR1 is SQVTM and CDR2 is ANQGSEA. Trimming took off 3 bases at V and 7 bases at J, with 27 bases between the two ends. The CDR3 covers 17 residues. The CDR3 region is CSVDTETPPRSVPGYTF. The CDR3 DNA sequence: TGCAGCGTTGACACGGAAACCCCACCCCGATCCGTTCCTGGCTACACCTTC.

This clone was found a few times. The V and J genes are TRBV4-1 and TRBJ2-7; 9 nucleotides match TRBD1. The junction had 11 bases not matched to a gene; V was cut back by 4 bases and J by 4 bases. The germline CDR1 and CDR2 sequences are MGHRA and YSYEKL. The CDR3 totals 16 residues. In nucleotides, the CDR3 is TGCGCCAGCAGCCTAAGAGAGGGACAGGGTTTTTACGAGCAGTACTTC. This gives the protein CASSLREGQGFYEQYF.

This clone showed up just a few times. The chain joins TRBV29-1 to TRBJ1-1; 7 bases agree with TRBD1. CDR1 is SQVTM and CDR2 is ANQGSEA in the germline V gene. The CDR3 covers 13 residues. J gave up 3 bases and V 4 bases, and 5 bases lay outside the gene matches. The CDR3 loop is CSVAQGVDTEAFF. DNA for the CDR3: TGCAGCGTTGCCCAGGGGGTCGACACTGAAGCTTTCTTT.